The 15 T cell receptor beta chains below all came from one sample that was sequenced in a study of beta chain features in type 1 diabetes. Overall study results and limits: A moderate, significant TCRB CDR3 shortening appeared in type 1 diabetes across four CD4+ subsets.

Sequenced material consisted of expressed TCRB transcripts (all of the isolated RNA was reverse transcribed). Measured with immunoSEQ multiplex PCR; TCRdb has only the in-frame clones, and not every one. The sample has a few hundred thousand clones, 11% seen once; the top ten hold roughly 0.017%. Antigen specificity for these receptors is unknown. Sequencing was performed on naive CD4+ T cells from blood. Every receptor here comes from a man aged 30 to 39 with type 1 diabetes.

The rearrangement joins TRBV15 to TRBJ2-3; 8 bases are shared with TRBD2. After removal of 5 bases from V and 8 bases from J, the junction contained 15 bases not matched to a gene. Germline V CDR1 and CDR2: LNHNV, YYDKDF (reference sequence). This CDR3 has 16 residues. CDR3 in DNA: TGTGCCACCAGCGAGAGGCTGGCGGGGGGTCTCCCTACGCAGTATTTT. Translation: CATSERLAGGLPTQYF.

This clone was picked up a small number of times. The chain has TRBV28 and TRBJ2-1, with 9 bases that match TRBD1. V gave up 5 bases and J gave up 9 bases; unmatched junction bases: 14. The CDR3 is 16 residues long. The V gene's germline CDR1 is MDHEN and CDR2 SYDVKM. The CDR3 DNA is TGTGCCAGCAGTGCGTCCGGGACAGGGTTTTACGGTGAGCAGTTCTTC. It is translated as CASSASGTGFYGEQFF.

The rearrangement links TRBV15 to TRBJ2-7; perhaps TRBD2 as D (5 bases). Germline values: CDR1 LNHNV, CDR2 YYDKDF (reference sequence). Trimming left V 0 bases short and J 2 bases short, with 11 bases between. The CDR3 is made up of 15 amino acids. The CDR3 reads CATSRERVGTYEQYF. The DNA for the CDR3 is TGTGCCACCAGCAGAGAGCGAGTCGGGACCTACGAGCAGTACTTC. The variable domain in full, completed from reference TRBV15 and TRBJ2-7, reads DAMVIQNPRYQVTQFGKPVTLSCSQTLNHNVMYWYQQKSSQAPKLLFHYYDKDFNNEADTPDNFQSRRPNTSFCFLDIRSPGLGDTAMYLCATSRERVGTYEQYFGPGTRLTVT.

The V gene is TRBV19, the J gene TRBJ2-1, with D tentatively TRBD2 (6 bases). The germline CDR1 and CDR2 sequences are LNHDA and SQIVND (reference sequence). Trimming cost V 3 bases and J 2 bases, with 11 bases left between them. The CDR3 contains 15 residues. The CDR3 coding sequence is TGTGCCAGTAGTATGGGACTGGGCCCCTACAATGAGCAGTTCTTC. As protein: CASSMGLGPYNEQFF.

The sample holds one count of this clone. This chain's CDR3 is CASSTSGQRALHF. The CDR3 DNA reads as TGTGCCAGTAGTACCTCCGGACAGCGAGCCCTCCACTTT. The chain is built from TRBV19 and TRBJ1-6; a weak D match, TRBD1 (6 bases). V lost 4 bases to trimming and J lost 14 bases, with 15 bases between them. CDR1 is LNHDA, CDR2 SQIVND, per germline (reference sequence). The CDR3 is 13 residues long.

The chain uses TRBV18 and TRBJ2-4; TRBD2 aligns across 9 bases. V lost 1 base to trimming and J lost 1 base; unmatched junction nucleotides: 5. The germline V gene encodes CDR1 KGHSH and CDR2 LQKENI. This CDR3 has 17 amino acids. The CDR3 sequence: CASSPLAGAVAKNIQYF. The CDR3 DNA reads as TGTGCCAGCTCACCACTAGCGGGGGCAGTGGCCAAAAACATTCAGTACTTC.

The V gene is TRBV7-6, the J gene TRBJ2-1; D gene ambiguous. Per germline, CDR1 SGHVS and CDR2 FNYEAQ. Trimming left V 1 base short and J 4 bases short, with 11 bases between. CDR3 length: 15 amino acids. The DNA of the CDR3 is TGTGCCAGCAGCTTAGGGTCTACCGCTTACAATGAGCAGTTCTTC. Its translation is CASSLGSTAYNEQFF.

This chain uses TRBV5-6 with TRBJ1-5; D unresolved. The CDR3 loop spans 16 amino acids. V was cut by 3 bases and J by 0 bases, with 13 bases left in between. Germline V gene sequence: CDR1 SGHDT, CDR2 YYEEEE. The CDR3 coding sequence is TGTGCCAGCAGCTGGTATACGGGTCTTAGCAATCAGCCCCAGCATTTT. It translates to CASSWYTGLSNQPQHF.

The DNA of the CDR3 is TGTGCCAGCAGCCAGGGCGATGAGCAGTTCTTC. Its translation: CASSQGDEQFF. J is TRBJ2-1 and V is TRBV7-2, with D maybe TRBD1 (5 bases). CDR3 length: 11 residues. CDR1 and CDR2 (germline): SGHTA, FQGNSA. Trimming took off 5 bases at V and 8 bases at J, with 7 bases between the two ends.

This clone was detected a few times. The chain uses TRBV11-2 and TRBJ2-5; 10 bases are a match to TRBD2. The CDR3 totals 17 residues. CDR1 and CDR2 from the germline V gene are SGHAT and FQNNGV. Unmatched junction bases numbered 7, after V lost 2 bases and J lost 1 base. The CDR3 DNA sequence: TGTGCCAGCAGCTTAAGGATTAGCGGGGGGACCCAAGAGACCCAGTACTTC. Translated: CASSLRISGGTQETQYF.

The chain employs TRBV19 and TRBJ1-2; TRBD1 is a possible D gene (6 bases). The V gene lost 6 bases and the J gene lost 3 bases, with 14 bases spanning the gap. CDR1 and CDR2 (germline): LNHDA, SQIVND (reference sequence). The CDR3 is 14 residues long. The CDR3 DNA follows: TGTGCCAGTAGGAAACAGGGAGTCGACTATGGCTACACCTTC. Its protein product is CASRKQGVDYGYTF.

The chain combines TRBV9 with TRBJ2-5, with D possibly TRBD2 on 7 matching bases. From germline, CDR1 is SGDLS and CDR2 YYNGEE. V was cut by 4 bases and J by 5 bases, with 18 bases left in between. This CDR3 is built from 15 residues. The CDR3 DNA is TGTGCCAGCAGCCGTCGGGGGGACAATCTGGAGACCCAGTACTTC. It is translated as CASSRRGDNLETQYF.

This clone was picked up a small number of times. The genes are TRBV6-6 and TRBJ2-5; 7 nucleotides match TRBD1. Germline V CDR1 and CDR2: MNHNY, SVGAGI (reference sequence). The CDR3 is 15 amino acids. V lost 1 base and J lost 5; bases outside the gene matches: 7. The CDR3: CASSYWARGSETQYF. In DNA, the CDR3 is TGTGCCAGCAGTTACTGGGCCAGGGGGTCGGAGACCCAGTACTTC.

The genes are TRBV28 and TRBJ1-2; 7 nucleotides match TRBD1. The CDR3 extends over 13 amino acids. V lost 5 bases, J lost 7 bases, and 7 bases stayed unmatched. Per the germline V gene, CDR1 is MDHEN and CDR2 is SYDVKM. CDR3 nucleotides: TGTGCCAGCAGTCTAACAGGGGCGTTTGGCTACACCTTC. This sequence encodes CASSLTGAFGYTF.

This clone has a handful of counts. The rearrangement joins TRBV7-9 to TRBJ1-4; a weak D match, TRBD1 (6 bases). Trimming cost V 5 bases and J 13 bases, with 17 bases left between them. The CDR3 runs to 13 residues. Germline values: CDR1 SEHNR, CDR2 FQNEAQ (reference sequence). CDR3 amino acids: CASSPGGQSRLFF. The CDR3 DNA sequence: TGTGCCAGCAGCCCGGGCGGACAGAGCAGACTGTTTTTT. The complete variable domain, with remaining parts taken from reference TRBV7-9 and TRBJ1-4, reads DTGVSQNPRHKITKRGQNVTFRCDPISEHNRLYWYRQTLGQGPEFLTYFQNEAQLEKSRLLSDRFSAERPKGSFSTLEIQRTEQGDSAMYLCASSPGGQSRLFFGSGTQLSVL.